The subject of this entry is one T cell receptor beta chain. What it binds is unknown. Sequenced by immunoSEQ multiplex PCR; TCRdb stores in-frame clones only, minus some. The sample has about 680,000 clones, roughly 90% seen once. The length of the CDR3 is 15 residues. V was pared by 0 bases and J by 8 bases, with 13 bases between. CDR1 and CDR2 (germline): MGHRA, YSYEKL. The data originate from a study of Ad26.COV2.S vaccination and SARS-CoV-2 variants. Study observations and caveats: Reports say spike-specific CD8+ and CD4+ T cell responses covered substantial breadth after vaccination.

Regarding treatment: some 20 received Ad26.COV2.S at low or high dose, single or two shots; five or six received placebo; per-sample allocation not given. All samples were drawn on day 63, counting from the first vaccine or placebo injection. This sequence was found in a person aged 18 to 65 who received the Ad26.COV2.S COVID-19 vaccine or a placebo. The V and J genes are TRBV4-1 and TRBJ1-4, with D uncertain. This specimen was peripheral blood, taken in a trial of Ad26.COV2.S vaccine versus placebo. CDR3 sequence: CASSQDVSGEEKLFF. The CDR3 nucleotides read TGCGCCAGCAGCCAAGATGTGTCCGGTGAGGAAAAACTGTTTTTT.